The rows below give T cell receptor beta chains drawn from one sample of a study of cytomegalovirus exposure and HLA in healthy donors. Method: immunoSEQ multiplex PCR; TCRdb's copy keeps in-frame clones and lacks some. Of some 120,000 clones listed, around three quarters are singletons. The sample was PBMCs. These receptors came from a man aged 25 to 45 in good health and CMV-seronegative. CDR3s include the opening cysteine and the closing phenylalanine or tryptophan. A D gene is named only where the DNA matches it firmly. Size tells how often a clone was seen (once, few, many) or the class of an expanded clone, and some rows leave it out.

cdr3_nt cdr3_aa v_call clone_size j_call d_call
TGCGGCGGAGGGGCTAGCGGCTACGAGCAGTACTTC CGGGASGYEQYF TRBV29-1 . TRBJ2-7 TRBD2
TGTGCCAGCGGGGATGCGGGAGGGTACACCGGGGAGCTGTTTTTT CASGDAGGYTGELFF TRBV28 . TRBJ2-2 TRBD2
TGTGCCAGCAGTTATTACAGGGCGGGAGGAGAGACCCAGTACTTC CASSYYRAGGETQYF TRBV6-5 . TRBJ2-5 TRBD2
TGTGCCAGCAGCGCAGGGGCAGGACTCCGGGATACGCAGTATTTT CASSAGAGLRDTQYF TRBV9 . TRBJ2-3 .
TGCGCCAGCAGTCCCGGGACCTACGAGCAGTACTTC CASSPGTYEQYF TRBV4-1 . TRBJ2-7 .
TGCGCCAGCAGCTTCCGGGACAACACAGATACGCAGTATTTT CASSFRDNTDTQYF TRBV5-1 . TRBJ2-3 .
TGTGCTAGTGGAGTGACAGGGAACTATGGCTACACCTTC CASGVTGNYGYTF TRBV12-5 . TRBJ1-2 TRBD1
TGTGCCAGCAGCGTAGCACCAGGCTACGAGCAGTACTTC CASSVAPGYEQYF TRBV9 . TRBJ2-7 .
TGTGCCAGTAGTATTAGCAGGGAAGAGACCCAGTACTTC CASSISREETQYF TRBV19 . TRBJ2-5 .
TGTGCCAGCAGTTACTTATCCCGGTCCTATAATTCACCCCTCCACTTT CASSYLSRSYNSPLHF TRBV6-5 . TRBJ1-6 .
TGTGCCAGCTCACCTGGACAGCCTAATCAGCCCCAGCATTTT CASSPGQPNQPQHF TRBV18 . TRBJ1-5 .
TGTGCCAGCAGCGTAGGAGGGGGCAGGGGTTGGGATGGCTACACCTTC CASSVGGGRGWDGYTF TRBV9 few TRBJ1-2 TRBD1
TGTGCCAGCAGTGGGGGGCCCCAGGCTGAAGCTTTCTTT CASSGGPQAEAFF TRBV2 once TRBJ1-1 .
TGTGCCAGCAGCTTGGTAGGTCGCAGGAACGAGCAGTACTTC CASSLVGRRNEQYF TRBV5-4 . TRBJ2-7 .
TGTGCCAGCAGCTTAGAGCGGGGCACAGATACGCAGTATTTT CASSLERGTDTQYF TRBV11-3 . TRBJ2-3 .
TGCAGTGCTAGGACTTACTACGAGCAGTACTTC CSARTYYEQYF TRBV20-1 few TRBJ2-7 .
TGTGCCAGCAATCTGGGCCTTGAAAAGATTTCACCCCTCCACTTT CASNLGLEKISPLHF TRBV6-1 . TRBJ1-6 .
TGCGCCAGCAGCTTACTACTAGCGGGAAATGAGCAGTTCTTC CASSLLLAGNEQFF TRBV5-1 . TRBJ2-1 TRBD2
TGTGCCAGCAGTTTACGAGGGCCTGGGGCCAACGTCCTGACTTTC CASSLRGPGANVLTF TRBV28 . TRBJ2-6 .
TGTGCCAGCAGTGAATACGGCGGGGCTGACACCTTC CASSEYGGADTF TRBV25-1 . TRBJ1-2 .
TGTGCCAGTTTCGGAGCGGGAGGCACCCACGAGCAGTACTTC CASFGAGGTHEQYF TRBV28 . TRBJ2-7 TRBD2
TGTGCCAGCAGCCCAGTGGCCAGCGGGGGCTACGAGCAGTACTTC CASSPVASGGYEQYF TRBV5-4 few TRBJ2-7 TRBD2
TGTGCCAGCAGTTACCGGATGACAGCATTGAACACTGAAGCTTTCTTT CASSYRMTALNTEAFF TRBV6-5 . TRBJ1-1 .
TGTGCCAGCTCACCTTCCTCGAATCAGCCCCAGCATTTT CASSPSSNQPQHF TRBV18 . TRBJ1-5 .
TGCGCCAGCAGCTACGGGGACAGGCCTGAAGCTTTCTTT CASSYGDRPEAFF TRBV5-1 . TRBJ1-1 TRBD1
TGTGCCAGCAGTCGACTAGCGGGAGCCAATGAGCAGTTCTTC CASSRLAGANEQFF TRBV27 . TRBJ2-1 TRBD2
TGTGCCAGCAGCGTAGCTACGAACACTGAAGCTTTCTTT CASSVATNTEAFF TRBV9 . TRBJ1-1 .
TGCGCCAGCAGCTTGGGTGCCGGGAGGCCGAATGAGCAGTTCTTC CASSLGAGRPNEQFF TRBV5-1 few TRBJ2-1 TRBD2
TGTGCCAGCCGGGCTGGAAACACCATATATTTT CASRAGNTIYF TRBV19 . TRBJ1-3 .
TGTGCCAGCAGCTCGACTAGCGGTTACAATGAGCAGTTCTTC CASSSTSGYNEQFF TRBV7-9 many TRBJ2-1 TRBD2
TGTGCCAGCTCACCACCAAACTTAAGGACATTGGGCAATGAGCAGTTCTTC CASSPPNLRTLGNEQFF TRBV18 . TRBJ2-1 .
TGTCCCAGCAGCCGCGACGAGCAGTACTTC CPSSRDEQYF TRBV7-9 . TRBJ2-7 .
TGTGCCCCTAGGGGTACGGGCGATAGCAATCAGCCCCAGCATTTT CAPRGTGDSNQPQHF TRBV19 . TRBJ1-5 .
TGCGCCAGCACCTCGGACAGGCCCTACAATGAGCAGTTCTTC CASTSDRPYNEQFF TRBV5-1 . TRBJ2-1 TRBD1